This T cell receptor beta chain is from a study of blood T cell repertoires in COVID-19. In the study's own analysis: Amplifying reference gene primers gave estimates of nucleated cell counts. Some clones are missing from TCRdb's copy, which holds only in-frame ones; the method was immunoSEQ multiplex PCR. V and J calls and clone size are those listed in that table; D and trimming were worked out from the DNA. The data show around 420,000 clones, roughly 87% seen once. Germline V CDR1 and CDR2: SGHDN, FVKESK. Trimming pared 4 bases from V and 5 bases from J, leaving 20 bases between. The CDR3 loop spans 16 amino acids. This clone came up a few times.

This chain links TRBV14 with TRBJ1-1; perhaps TRBD1 as D (5 bases). The specimen sequenced was PBMCs or T cells enriched from blood (not recorded which). This TCR was recovered from a woman aged 35 to 49 with acute COVID-19. The CDR3, as DNA: TGTGCCAGCAGCCCCCATATTGGGAGGGGAGGGACTGAAGCTTTCTTT. Protein sequence: CASSPHIGRGGTEAFF.